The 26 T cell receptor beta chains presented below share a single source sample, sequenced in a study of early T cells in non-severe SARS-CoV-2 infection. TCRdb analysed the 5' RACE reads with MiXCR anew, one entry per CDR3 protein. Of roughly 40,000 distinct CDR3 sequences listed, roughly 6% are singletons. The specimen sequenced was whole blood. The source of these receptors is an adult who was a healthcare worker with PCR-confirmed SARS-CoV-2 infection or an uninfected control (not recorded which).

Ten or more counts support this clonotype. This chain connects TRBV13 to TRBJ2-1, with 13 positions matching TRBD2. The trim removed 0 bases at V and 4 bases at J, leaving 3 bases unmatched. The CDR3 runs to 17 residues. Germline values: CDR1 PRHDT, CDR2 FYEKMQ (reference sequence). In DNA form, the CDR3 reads TGTGCCAGCAGCTTAGGGGGACTAGCGGGAAATTACAATGAGCAGTTCTTC. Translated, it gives CASSLGGLAGNYNEQFF.

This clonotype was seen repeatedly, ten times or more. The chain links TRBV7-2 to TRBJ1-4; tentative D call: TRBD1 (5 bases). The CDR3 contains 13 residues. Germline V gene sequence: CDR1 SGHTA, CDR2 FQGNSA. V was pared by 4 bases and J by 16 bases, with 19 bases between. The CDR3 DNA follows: TGTGCCAGCAGCTCCGAGGGAGCCGGGACTCCGTTTTTT. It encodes CASSSEGAGTPFF.

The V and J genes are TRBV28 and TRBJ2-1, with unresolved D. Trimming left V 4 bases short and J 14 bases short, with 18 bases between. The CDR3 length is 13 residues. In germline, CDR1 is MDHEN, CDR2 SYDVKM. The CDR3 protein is CASSSTVQPAEFF. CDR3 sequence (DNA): TGTGCCAGCAGTTCCACCGTACAACCAGCAGAGTTCTTC.

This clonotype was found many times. CDR3 sequence (DNA): TGTGCCAGCAGCCAGGGCATCAGCTCCTACGAGCAGTACTTC. Protein: CASSQGISSYEQYF. The V and J genes are TRBV3-1 and TRBJ2-7; D gene unclear. Trimming cost V 3 bases and J 0 bases, with 9 bases left between them. The CDR3 runs to 14 residues. Germline-derived CDR1 and CDR2 are LGHDT and YNNKEL (reference sequence).

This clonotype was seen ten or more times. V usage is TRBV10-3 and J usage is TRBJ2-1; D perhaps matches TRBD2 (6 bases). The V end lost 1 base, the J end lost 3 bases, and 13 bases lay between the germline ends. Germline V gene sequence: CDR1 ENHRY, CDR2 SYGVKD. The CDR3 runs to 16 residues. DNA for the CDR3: TGTGCCATCAGTGAGTACCGCCGGGAGTTCTACAATGAGCAGTTCTTC. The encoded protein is CAISEYRREFYNEQFF.

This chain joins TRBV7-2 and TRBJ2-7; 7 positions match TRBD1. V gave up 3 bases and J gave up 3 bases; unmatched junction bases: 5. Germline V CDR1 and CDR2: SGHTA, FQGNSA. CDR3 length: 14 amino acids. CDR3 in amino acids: CASSFRDSVYEQYF. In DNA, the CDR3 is TGTGCCAGCAGCTTCCGGGACAGCGTCTACGAGCAGTACTTC.

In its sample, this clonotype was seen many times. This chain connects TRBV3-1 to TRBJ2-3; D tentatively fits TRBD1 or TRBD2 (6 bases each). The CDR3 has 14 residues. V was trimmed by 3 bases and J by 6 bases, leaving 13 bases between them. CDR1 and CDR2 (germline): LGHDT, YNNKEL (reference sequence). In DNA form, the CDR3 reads TGTGCCAGCAGCCACGCCCCGGGGGCGGATACGCAGTATTTT. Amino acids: CASSHAPGADTQYF.

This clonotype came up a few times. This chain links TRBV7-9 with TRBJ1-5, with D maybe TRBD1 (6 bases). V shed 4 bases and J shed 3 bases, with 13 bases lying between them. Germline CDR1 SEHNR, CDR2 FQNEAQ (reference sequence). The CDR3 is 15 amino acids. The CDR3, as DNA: TGTGCCAGCAGCTCCAGGGGCGAGTTCAATCAGCCCCAGCATTTT. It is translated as CASSSRGEFNQPQHF.

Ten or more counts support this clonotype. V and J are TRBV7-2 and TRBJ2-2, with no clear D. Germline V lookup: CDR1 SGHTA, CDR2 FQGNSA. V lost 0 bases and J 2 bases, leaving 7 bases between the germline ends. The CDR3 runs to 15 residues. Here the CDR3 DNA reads TGTGCCAGCAGCTTAGCACAGCTTAACACCGGGGAGCTGTTTTTT. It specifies CASSLAQLNTGELFF.

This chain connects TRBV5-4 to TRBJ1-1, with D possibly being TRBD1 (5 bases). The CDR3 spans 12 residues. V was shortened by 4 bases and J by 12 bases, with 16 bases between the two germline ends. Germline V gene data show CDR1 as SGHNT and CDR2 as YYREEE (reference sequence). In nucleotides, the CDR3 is TGTGCCAGCAGCCTGGGACCGGGCGAGACTTTCTTT. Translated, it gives CASSLGPGETFF.

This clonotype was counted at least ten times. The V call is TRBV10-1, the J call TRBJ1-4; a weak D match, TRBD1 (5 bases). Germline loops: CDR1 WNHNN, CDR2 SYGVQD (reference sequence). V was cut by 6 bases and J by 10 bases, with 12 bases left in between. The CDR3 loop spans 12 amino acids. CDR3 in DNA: TGCGCCAGCAGCTCCGGGACGGTAAAACTGTTTTTT. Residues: CASSSGTVKLFF.

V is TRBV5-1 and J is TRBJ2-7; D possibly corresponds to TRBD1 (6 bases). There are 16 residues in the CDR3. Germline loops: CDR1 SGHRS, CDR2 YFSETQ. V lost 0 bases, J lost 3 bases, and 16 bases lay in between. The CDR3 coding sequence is TGCGCCAGCAGCTTGGGGGTACAGGGAAACGTCTACGAGCAGTACTTC. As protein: CASSLGVQGNVYEQYF.

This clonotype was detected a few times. CDR3 loop: CASSVRGKKQYF. The CDR3 DNA sequence: TGTGCCAGCAGTGTCAGGGGAAAGAAGCAGTACTTC. V and J are TRBV6-2 or TRBV6-3 and TRBJ2-7, with D perhaps TRBD1 (6 bases). The germline CDR1 and CDR2 sequences are MNHEY and SVGEGT. The V end lost 5 bases, the J end lost 8 bases, and 13 bases lay between the germline ends. The CDR3 length is 12 residues.

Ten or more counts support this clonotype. The CDR3 DNA is TGTGCCAGCAGCTTGGGGGCCTTATCCCACGGGTTCTTC. Protein: CASSLGALSHGFF. The chain uses TRBV5-6 and TRBJ2-1; D is unresolved. The CDR3 totals 13 residues. V was trimmed by 0 bases and J by 15 bases, leaving 16 bases between them. Looked up from germline, CDR1 is SGHDT and CDR2 is YYEEEE.

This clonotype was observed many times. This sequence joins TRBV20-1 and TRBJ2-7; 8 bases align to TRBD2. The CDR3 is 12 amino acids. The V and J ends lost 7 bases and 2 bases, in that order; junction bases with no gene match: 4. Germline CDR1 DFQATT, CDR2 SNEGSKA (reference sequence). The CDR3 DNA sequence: TGCAGTGTTCAGCGGGAGCCCTACGAGCAGTACTTC. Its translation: CSVQREPYEQYF.

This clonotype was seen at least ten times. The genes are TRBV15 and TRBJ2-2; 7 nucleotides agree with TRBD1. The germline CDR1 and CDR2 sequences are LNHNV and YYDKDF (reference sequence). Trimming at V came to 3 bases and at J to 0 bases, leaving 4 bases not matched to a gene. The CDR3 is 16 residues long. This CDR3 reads CATSSWDRTNTGELFF. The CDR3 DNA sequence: TGTGCCACCAGCAGCTGGGACAGAACGAACACCGGGGAGCTGTTTTTT.

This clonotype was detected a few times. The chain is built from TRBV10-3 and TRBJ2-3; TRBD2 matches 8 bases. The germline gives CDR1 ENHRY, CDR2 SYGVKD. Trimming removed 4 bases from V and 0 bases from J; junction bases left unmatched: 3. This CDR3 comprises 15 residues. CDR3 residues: CAISGAGGSTDTQYF. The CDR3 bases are TGTGCCATCAGTGGCGCGGGAGGCAGCACAGATACGCAGTATTTT.

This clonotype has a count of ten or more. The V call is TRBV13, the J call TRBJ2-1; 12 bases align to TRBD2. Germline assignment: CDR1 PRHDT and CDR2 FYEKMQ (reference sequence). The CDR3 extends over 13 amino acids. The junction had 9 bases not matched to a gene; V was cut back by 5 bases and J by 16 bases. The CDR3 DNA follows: TGTGCCAGCAGCCCCCGGACTAGCGGGAACCAATTCTTC. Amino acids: CASSPRTSGNQFF.

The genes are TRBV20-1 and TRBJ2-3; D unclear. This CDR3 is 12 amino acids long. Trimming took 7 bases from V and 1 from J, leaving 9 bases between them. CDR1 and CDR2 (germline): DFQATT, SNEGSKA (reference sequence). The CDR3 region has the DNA TGCAGTGTATCTGGGGGCACAGATACGCAGTATTTT. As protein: CSVSGGTDTQYF.

CDR3 coding DNA: TGTGCCAGCAGTTACTCGATATGGGATGAGCAGTTCTTC. This encodes CASSYSIWDEQFF. This sequence joins TRBV6-5 and TRBJ2-1, with D uncertain. Germline V gives CDR1 MNHEY, CDR2 SVGAGI. The ends were cut back, 0 bases at V and 8 bases at J, with 8 bases in the middle. This CDR3 has 13 amino acids.

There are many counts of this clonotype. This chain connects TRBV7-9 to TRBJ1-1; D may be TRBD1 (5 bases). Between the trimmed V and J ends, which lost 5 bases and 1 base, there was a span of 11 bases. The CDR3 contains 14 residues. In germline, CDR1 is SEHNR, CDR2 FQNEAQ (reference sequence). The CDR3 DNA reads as TGTGCCAGCAGCATAAAGGGGAAGAACACTGAAGCTTTCTTT. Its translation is CASSIKGKNTEAFF.

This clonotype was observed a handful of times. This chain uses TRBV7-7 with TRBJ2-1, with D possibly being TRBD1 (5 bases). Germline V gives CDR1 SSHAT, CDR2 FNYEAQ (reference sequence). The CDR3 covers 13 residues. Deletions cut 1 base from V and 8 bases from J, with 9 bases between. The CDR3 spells CASSLVGADEQFF. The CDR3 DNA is TGTGCCAGCAGCTTAGTTGGGGCCGATGAGCAGTTCTTC.

CDR3 coding DNA: TGCAGCGGGTATGCCGGGACGGCGAATGGCTACACCTTC. Amino acid sequence: CSGYAGTANGYTF. The chain combines TRBV29-1 with TRBJ1-2, with D possibly being TRBD1 (5 bases). The length of the CDR3 is 13 residues. V lost 7 bases and J lost 6, with 18 bases in between. Germline loops: CDR1 SQVTM, CDR2 ANQGSEA. The full variable domain, in which reference TRBV29-1 and TRBJ1-2 provide the parts outside the CDR3, is SAVISQKPSRDICQRGTSLTIQCQVDSQVTMMFWYRQQPGQSLTLIATANQGSEATYESGFVIDKFPISRPNLTFSTLTVSNMSPEDSSIYLCSGYAGTANGYTFGSGTRLTVV.

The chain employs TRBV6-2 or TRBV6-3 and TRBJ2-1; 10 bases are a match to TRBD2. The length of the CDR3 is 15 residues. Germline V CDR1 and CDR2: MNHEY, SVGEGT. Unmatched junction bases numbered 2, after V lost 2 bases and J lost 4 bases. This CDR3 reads CASSYLAGAYNEQFF. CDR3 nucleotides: TGTGCCAGCAGTTACCTAGCGGGAGCTTACAATGAGCAGTTCTTC.

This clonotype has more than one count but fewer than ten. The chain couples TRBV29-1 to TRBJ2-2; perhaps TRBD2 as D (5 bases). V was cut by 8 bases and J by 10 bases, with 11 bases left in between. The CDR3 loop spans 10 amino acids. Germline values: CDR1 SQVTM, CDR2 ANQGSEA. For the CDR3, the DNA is TGCAGCATCCGGGGAACGGAGCTGTTTTTT. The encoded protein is CSIRGTELFF.

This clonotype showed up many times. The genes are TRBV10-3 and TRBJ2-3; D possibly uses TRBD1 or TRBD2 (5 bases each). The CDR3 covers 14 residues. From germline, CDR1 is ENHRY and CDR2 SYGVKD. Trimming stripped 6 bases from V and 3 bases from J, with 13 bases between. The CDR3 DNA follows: TGTGCCATCAGCCAGCCCGGGACGACAGATACGCAGTATTTT. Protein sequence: CAISQPGTTDTQYF.